Following are 32 T cell receptor beta chains from one sample sequenced in a study of blood T cell repertoires in COVID-19. This table comes from immunoSEQ multiplex PCR, and its TCRdb copy is limited to in-frame clones, with some not included. Of over 30,000 clones in the sample, around nine tenths were seen once. The sample comprised peripheral blood. The receptors were sampled from a man aged 70-80 years with active COVID-19.

The chain couples TRBV5-1 to TRBJ1-1; 7 bases agree with TRBD1. The V gene's germline CDR1 is SGHRS and CDR2 YFSETQ. This CDR3 comprises 16 residues. J was trimmed by 0 bases and V by 0 bases; bases with no gene match: 5. CDR3 nucleotides: TGCGCCAGCAGCTTGGTTGGGACAGCTATGAACACTGAAGCTTTCTTT. It yields the protein CASSLVGTAMNTEAFF.

This clone was counted between two and nine times. The rearrangement joins TRBV4-2 to TRBJ1-4; 10 bases match TRBD1. Germline V gives CDR1 LGHNA, CDR2 YNFKEQ. With V trimmed by 5 bases and J by 7 bases, 7 bases remained unmatched. This CDR3 spans 15 amino acids. The CDR3 DNA sequence: TGTGCCAGCAGCGAGCCCGGGACAGGGGCTGAAAAACTGTTTTTT. Translating gives CASSEPGTGAEKLFF.

The rearrangement links TRBV4-3 to TRBJ1-1; the match to TRBD1 covers 7 bases. V was clipped by 4 bases and J by 8 bases; unmatched bases: 7. The CDR3 loop spans 13 amino acids. Germline-derived CDR1 and CDR2 are LGHNA and YSLEER. The chain's CDR3 is CASSLWTDREAFF. CDR3 nucleotide sequence: TGCGCCAGCAGCCTTTGGACGGACAGGGAAGCTTTCTTT.

V and J are TRBV6-6 and TRBJ1-1; 7 bases match TRBD1. Germline V gene data show CDR1 as MNHNY and CDR2 as SVGAGI (reference sequence). The V and J ends lost 6 bases and 2 bases, in that order; junction bases with no gene match: 6. The CDR3 has 14 amino acids. In nucleotides, the CDR3 is TGTGCCAGCAGCCTGGGACAGCATAACACTGAAGCTTTCTTT. The encoded protein is CASSLGQHNTEAFF.

V usage is TRBV5-1 and J usage is TRBJ1-3, with D perhaps TRBD1 (6 bases). From germline, CDR1 is SGHRS and CDR2 YFSETQ. The V end lost 5 bases, the J end lost 4 bases, and 13 bases lay between the germline ends. This CDR3 has 14 amino acids. CDR3 loop: CASRSGTTGNTIYF. Written as DNA, the CDR3 is TGCGCCAGCAGGTCCGGGACAACCGGAAACACCATATATTTT.

The genes are TRBV29-1 and TRBJ2-6, with TRBD2 as a possible D gene (5 bases). This CDR3 spans 19 amino acids. Trimming removed 0 bases at V and 2 bases at J, with 20 bases between. Germline V lookup: CDR1 SQVTM, CDR2 ANQGSEA. The CDR3 bases are TGCAGCGTTGAAGAAGAGGGTCAAGGTTTCTACCCTGGGGCCAACGTCCTGACTTTC. This encodes CSVEEEGQGFYPGANVLTF.

The chain has TRBV5-1 and TRBJ1-1; TRBD1 is a possible D gene (5 bases). Deletions cut 3 bases from V and 4 bases from J, with 13 bases between. The CDR3 has 14 amino acids. The germline V gene has CDR1 SGHRS and CDR2 YFSETQ. CDR3 bases: TGCGCCAGCAGCTGGGAGGGGTGGAGCACTGAAGCTTTCTTT. Its translation: CASSWEGWSTEAFF.

The chain employs TRBV2 and TRBJ2-5; TRBD1 matches 7 bases. Losses at the gene ends were 3 bases for V and 5 bases for J; bases not matched to a gene: 9. Per the germline V gene, CDR1 is SNHLY and CDR2 is FYNNEI. This CDR3 spans 15 amino acids. CDR3 loop: CASSESGGLVETQYF. The CDR3 DNA is TGTGCCAGCAGTGAGTCAGGGGGTCTGGTCGAGACCCAGTACTTC. Supplemented by reference TRBV2 and TRBJ2-5, the full variable domain reads EPEVTQTPSHQVTQMGQEVILRCVPISNHLYFYWYRQILGQKVEFLVSFYNNEISEKSEIFDDQFSVERPDGSNFTLKIRSTKLEDSAMYFCASSESGGLVETQYFGPGTRLLVL.

The chain joins TRBV27 to TRBJ1-5; 8 positions match TRBD1. Germline V gene sequence: CDR1 MNHEY, CDR2 SMNVEV (reference sequence). After removal of 8 bases from V and 1 base from J, the junction contained 7 bases not matched to a gene. The CDR3 totals 15 residues. The CDR3 sequence is CASGPTGASNQPQHF. CDR3 in DNA: TGTGCCAGCGGCCCGACAGGGGCGAGCAATCAGCCCCAGCATTTT.

This clone was observed a few times. The rearrangement uses TRBV7-2 and TRBJ2-7; TRBD1 might be the D (6 bases). Germline CDR1 and CDR2: SGHTA and FQGNSA. The CDR3 length is 13 residues. Trimming took 1 base from V and 12 from J, leaving 16 bases between them. CDR3 amino acids: CASSLVEWQGPYF. The CDR3 nucleotides are TGTGCCAGCAGCTTAGTGGAGTGGCAGGGGCCGTACTTC.

This clone was seen a handful of times. The chain employs TRBV2 and TRBJ1-4; 8 bases fit TRBD1. The CDR3 is 14 amino acids. V shed 6 bases and J 6 bases; nucleotides not matched to a gene: 6. Germline CDR1 SNHLY, CDR2 FYNNEI. Here the CDR3 reads CASRDRVGDEKLFF. The CDR3 DNA reads TGTGCCAGCAGGGACAGGGTTGGAGATGAAAAACTGTTTTTT.

The V and J genes are TRBV9 and TRBJ2-7, with D tentatively TRBD1 (5 bases). The CDR3 consists of 15 residues. The ends were cut back, 0 bases at V and 0 bases at J, with 10 bases in the middle. Germline lookup yields CDR1 SGDLS and CDR2 YYNGEE. Here the CDR3 reads CASSVAPDTSYEQYF. Written as DNA, the CDR3 is TGTGCCAGCAGCGTAGCCCCGGACACCTCCTACGAGCAGTACTTC.

The CDR3 region has the DNA TGTGCCAGCAGCTTAGAAGCGGGAGGGTACAATGAGCAGTTCTTC. Translated, it gives CASSLEAGGYNEQFF. This rearrangement joins TRBV7-2 to TRBJ2-1, with 10 bases identical to TRBD2. V lost 1 base and J lost 4; bases outside the gene matches: 1. This CDR3 spans 15 amino acids. Looked up from germline, CDR1 is SGHTA and CDR2 is FQGNSA.

V is TRBV27 and J is TRBJ2-7, with 8 bases aligning to TRBD2. Germline CDR1 is MNHEY and CDR2 is SMNVEV (reference sequence). The CDR3 has 16 residues. V lost 0 bases and J lost 4; bases outside the gene matches: 8. The chain's CDR3 is CASSLSGSGGMYEQYF. The CDR3, as DNA: TGTGCCAGCAGTTTATCGGGGTCGGGAGGGATGTACGAGCAGTACTTC.

This chain uses TRBV2 with TRBJ2-1; possible D gene TRBD1, 6 bases. V was trimmed by 6 bases and J by 10 bases, leaving 16 bases between them. Germline CDR1 reads SNHLY; CDR2 reads FYNNEI. The length of the CDR3 is 13 residues. The CDR3 spells CASRGAPKGEQFF. The CDR3 bases are TGTGCCAGCAGGGGGGCGCCTAAGGGAGAGCAGTTCTTC.

The CDR3 DNA reads as TGTGCCAGTAGTACGGCGGGGAGTAACTATGGCTACACCTTC. This gives the protein CASSTAGSNYGYTF. This chain connects TRBV19 to TRBJ1-2; D call uncertain. Germline CDR1 is LNHDA and CDR2 is SQIVND (reference sequence). V shed 4 bases and J shed 1 base, with 10 bases lying between them. The CDR3 has 14 amino acids.

The V gene is TRBV19, the J gene TRBJ1-2; D perhaps matches TRBD1 (5 bases). Germline CDR1 is LNHDA and CDR2 is SQIVND (reference sequence). The V end was cut by 7 bases, the J end by 2 bases, with 11 bases between. The CDR3 is 13 residues long. The CDR3: CASTLTGNYGYTF. In nucleotides, the CDR3 is TGTGCCAGTACCCTTACAGGAAACTATGGCTACACCTTC.

This chain joins TRBV7-8 and TRBJ1-2, with unresolved D. Germline assignment: CDR1 SGHVS and CDR2 FQNEAQ. Deletions cut 6 bases from V and 8 bases from J, with 16 bases between. The CDR3 has 13 amino acids. The CDR3 here is CASSPPGIRGYTF. In nucleotides, the CDR3 is TGTGCCAGCAGTCCCCCGGGGATAAGGGGCTACACCTTC.

CDR3 in amino acids: CASMAENTGELFF. The CDR3 DNA reads as TGTGCCAGTATGGCAGAGAACACCGGGGAGCTGTTTTTT. The chain joins TRBV19 to TRBJ2-2; D gene uncertain. The CDR3 runs 13 residues. Per germline, CDR1 LNHDA and CDR2 SQIVND (reference sequence). V shed 7 bases and J shed 1 base, with 7 bases lying between them.

The chain couples TRBV19 to TRBJ2-2; 9 nucleotides align to TRBD1. Germline V gene data show CDR1 as LNHDA and CDR2 as SQIVND (reference sequence). The length of the CDR3 is 14 residues. V was pared by 7 bases and J by 7 bases, with 7 bases of the junction left unmatched. CDR3 sequence: CASTRDRADGELFF. The CDR3 DNA reads TGTGCCAGTACCCGGGACAGGGCCGACGGGGAGCTGTTTTTT.

The genes are TRBV10-3 and TRBJ1-4; D uncertain. Looked up from germline, CDR1 is ENHRY and CDR2 is SYGVKD. V lost 6 bases, J lost 3 bases, and 8 bases lay in between. This CDR3 region has 13 residues. CDR3 sequence: CAISKAANEKLFF. Here the CDR3 DNA reads TGTGCCATCAGCAAAGCTGCTAATGAAAAACTGTTTTTT.

This clone was seen a single time. The genes are TRBV2 and TRBJ1-1; 7 bases line up with TRBD1. This CDR3 spans 13 amino acids. CDR1 is SNHLY, CDR2 FYNNEI, per germline. V lost 4 bases and J lost 5; bases outside the gene matches: 4. CDR3 loop: CASSVRGLTEAFF. In DNA form, the CDR3 reads TGTGCCAGCAGTGTTAGGGGGCTGACTGAAGCTTTCTTT.

The V and J genes are TRBV7-2 and TRBJ2-3; possibly TRBD2 for D (6 bases). Trimming took off 1 base at V and 5 bases at J, with 13 bases between the two ends. CDR1 is SGHTA and CDR2 is FQGNSA in the germline V gene. The CDR3 contains 15 residues. The CDR3 is CASSLVFTGVDTQYF. DNA of the CDR3: TGTGCCAGCAGCTTAGTTTTTACGGGGGTAGATACGCAGTATTTT.

Worth noting for this clone: Relative to the germline gene, one junction end is altered; a read error may explain this. V is TRBV27 and J is TRBJ2-5; D unresolved. The CDR3 consists of 12 residues. CDR1 and CDR2 from the germline V gene are MNHEY and SMNVEV (reference sequence). The CDR3 sequence is CASSLTQGTQYF. CDR3 DNA: TGTGCCAGCAGTTTGACTCAAGGGACCCAGTACTTC.

V usage is TRBV6-5 and J usage is TRBJ1-3; 7 positions agree with TRBD1. J lost 4 bases, V lost 8 bases, and 8 bases had no gene match. Germline V gene sequence: CDR1 MNHEY, CDR2 SVGAGI. The CDR3 covers 14 residues. The DNA of the CDR3 is TGTGCCAGCCGACAGGGTTGGATGGGAAACACCATATATTTT. This translates into CASRQGWMGNTIYF.

A few counts support this clone. The rearrangement joins TRBV4-1 to TRBJ1-2; 8 bases agree with TRBD1. CDR1 is MGHRA, CDR2 YSYEKL, per germline. With V trimmed by 4 bases and J by 4 bases, 2 bases remained unmatched. This CDR3 is 13 amino acids long. CDR3 bases: TGCGCCAGCAGCCCAGGACAGGGCTATGGCTACACCTTC. As protein: CASSPGQGYGYTF.

The rearrangement uses TRBV7-6 and TRBJ1-5; D ambiguous. The germline gives CDR1 SGHVS, CDR2 FNYEAQ. Trimming stripped 3 bases from V and 3 bases from J, with 6 bases between. CDR3 length equals 13 residues. The CDR3 is CASSLRDNQPQHF. The CDR3 bases are TGTGCCAGCAGCTTGAGAGACAATCAGCCCCAGCATTTT.

This clone appeared a single time. This chain uses TRBV27 with TRBJ2-7, with D maybe TRBD1 (5 bases). The CDR3 length is 15 residues. Germline CDR1 reads MNHEY; CDR2 reads SMNVEV (reference sequence). Trimming shortened V by 0 bases and J by 5 bases, and 14 bases separated the two germline ends. The CDR3 nucleotides read TGTGCCAGCAGTTTATCGATGGGGCCCGTCAACGAGCAGTACTTC. Amino acids: CASSLSMGPVNEQYF.

Sample share makes this clone medium-sized. The gene calls are TRBV9 and TRBJ1-1; TRBD1 matches at 8 bases. With V trimmed by 4 bases and J by 6 bases, 14 bases remained unmatched. CDR1 and CDR2 from the germline V gene are SGDLS and YYNGEE. CDR3 size: 16 residues. In DNA form, the CDR3 reads TGTGCCAGCAGCAAGGACAGGGCCGGTGTGATTTCTGAAGCTTTCTTT. As protein: CASSKDRAGVISEAFF.

This clone was found once. The rearrangement links TRBV6-5 to TRBJ2-7, with 8 nucleotides matching TRBD2. CDR3 length equals 15 residues. Germline V gives CDR1 MNHEY, CDR2 SVGAGI. After removal of 4 bases from V and 3 bases from J, the junction contained 8 bases not matched to a gene. For the CDR3, the DNA is TGTGCCAGCAGTTCCGGGGGGGGGAACTTCTACGAGCAGTACTTC. It translates to CASSSGGGNFYEQYF.

Note on this clone: The junction and the germline gene differ at one end; a read error may be behind it. The chain carries TRBV7-7 and TRBJ2-5; TRBD2 matches 7 bases. This CDR3 contains 16 residues. CDR1 is SSHAT and CDR2 is FNYEAQ in the germline V gene (reference sequence). The CDR3 reads CASSPQGLAAQETQYF. The DNA of the CDR3 is TGTGCTAGCAGCCCTCAAGGGCTAGCGGCACAAGAGACCCAGTACTTC. The full variable domain, with the rest looked up from reference TRBV7-7 and TRBJ2-5, is GAGVSQSPRYKVTKRGQDVTLRCDPISSHATLYWYQQALGQGPEFLTYFNYEAQPDKSGLPSDRFSAERPEGSISTLTIQRTEQRDSAMYRCASSPQGLAAQETQYFGPGTRLLVL.

This clone was detected a few times. V usage is TRBV6-5 and J usage is TRBJ2-7; D unclear. Looked up from germline, CDR1 is MNHEY and CDR2 is SVGAGI. Trimming cost V 2 bases and J 6 bases, with 8 bases left between them. The CDR3 is 12 residues long. In DNA form, the CDR3 reads TGTGCCAGCAGTTACCTCGGTGGCGAGCAGTACTTC. This gives the protein CASSYLGGEQYF.